This T cell receptor beta chain was captured in a study of cytomegalovirus exposure and HLA in healthy donors (dated by TCRdb to about 2017). Background on the whole study: According to an earlier analysis of several hundred of the donors, about 179 million T cells yielded over 100 million unique TCR beta sequences and about 300 Gb of sequence data. Approximately 300 gigabases of sequencing data and tens of millions of unique TCR sequences made up an early release that covered several hundred HLA-typed donors. Of the approximately 370 genotyped donors, 75% to 85% were placed in the genetic ancestry cluster associated with self-reported Caucasian donors. The study aimed to test whether cataloging public T cell receptors could reveal signatures of past pathogen exposure. Using immunosequencing, the study profiled T cell repertoires from around 670 subjects and related those repertoires to cytomegalovirus serostatus. In addition to the first cohort of 650 to 800 subjects, a separate validation cohort of approximately 110 different subjects was used. High-throughput TCR immunosequencing, statistical association of individual TCRs with disease status, and machine learning were combined to predict cytomegalovirus infection status. To study patterns of TCR occurrence, a later analysis re-analyzed previously published TCR beta repertoires from around 660 donors and added high-resolution HLA genotyping. The later analysis used no new phenotypic data to find candidate immune exposures, relying instead on TCR beta sequences and their occurrence across donors. An earlier analysis of about 620 of the donors applied high-throughput TCR beta sequencing to assess whether each TCR beta V gene segment acted as functional or pseudogenic. Donor age, sex, ethnicity and CMV serostatus were compiled alongside the repertoire data. In a later genetic analysis, genome-wide SNP genotypes for about 65% of the 666 donors were used, and that subset was treated as a discovery cohort. All discovery cohort repertoires had been generated using a single sequencing platform. Class I and class II HLA loci were covered by the typing at four-digit resolution. Typing coverage differed by locus: A, B, C, DRB1 and DQB1 were typed in roughly 620-640 donors, DQA1 in roughly 500, DPA1 in 600 to 610, and DPB1 in 472. A handful of DR-DQ haplotypes were handled as single units for association and clustering because linkage in the cohort was strong. Among 350 to 400 genotyped donors of the cohort, an average of approximately 240,000 unique TCR beta nucleotide sequences were sequenced per donor, around a sixth of them non-productive.

What the research found in general, with its limitations: Because the 87-base-pair reads could not distinguish some IMGT-functional V segments, including TRBV6-2 and TRBV6-3, those segments were excluded. According to the authors, the approach could potentially be generalized to other disease states and immunological phenotypes. In a later analysis, several top co-occurrence clusters were reported to appear linked to parvovirus B19, influenza, CMV and Epstein-Barr virus. A total of roughly 160 TCR beta chains were listed by the study as associated with cytomegalovirus. In a later genetic analysis, a missense DCLRE1C variant was associated with V-gene and J-gene trimming of TCR beta chains, and the association was replicated in an independent cohort. The classifier was reported to diagnose cytomegalovirus status with high specificity and sensitivity in both the original cohort and the validation cohort. For the cohort, immune exposure information was limited to CMV serostatus. A later genetic analysis reported fewer N-insertions in productive TCRs among donors in an Asian-associated ancestry cluster than the roughly 620-donor mean. Three of the identified cytomegalovirus-associated TCR beta chains were confirmed in vitro to be specific for cytomegalovirus antigens. A further reported finding was that TCR beta sequences accurately predicted the HLA-A and HLA-B alleles for most subjects in the first cohort. Most CMV-associated TCR beta chains appeared to be HLA-restricted in a later analysis, and the HLA associations seemed to be driven largely by CMV exposure. Because some donors lacked HLA typing at each locus, the association tests relied only on the typed subset. Compared with equally common non-associated chains, HLA-associated TCR beta chains in a later analysis were more clonally expanded and had lower generation probabilities. This cohort had only TCR beta chains sequenced, and the lack of alpha or paired-chain data limited which features could be detected. In an earlier analysis of approximately 590 of the donors, most TCR beta V segments were observed in productive rearrangements about 87% or about 30% of the time, broadly matching IMGT annotations. A cluster of highly shared sequence variants was judged likely to be a technical artifact of the sequencing pipeline. Because counts were too low, roughly 18 rarely observed V segments, including chromosome 9 orphons, were left out of the earlier analysis of 587 of the donors. In a later analysis, over 15,000 TCR beta sequences were associated with specific HLA alleles at a false discovery rate of 0.05. Correlated functional status among segregating V segments might be attributable to linkage disequilibrium, but an unknown experimental factor could not be ruled out. According to a later analysis, TCR association rates differed among HLA loci, with DRB1 alleles showing the most associated TCRs and HLA-C alleles showing the fewest. When HLA alleles, especially DR and DQ, strongly co-occurred, attributing TCR associations to individual alleles was difficult. Roughly uniform sequencing depth across donors was assumed in presence/absence analyses, although this assumption may not hold. Most TCR sequences were seen in very few donors, while some public TCRs were found in many individuals.

The protocol used for the library was the immunoSEQ multiplex PCR assay. For the multiplex PCR, a mixture combining 60 forward primers for TCR Vbeta segments and 13 reverse primers for TCR Jbeta segments was used. A multiplex PCR assay on genomic DNA amplified the CDR3 region of rearranged TCR beta genes. On the Illumina HiSeq System, the amplified TCR beta libraries were sequenced as 87-base-pair reads. From the authors' description of their analysis: Across the roughly 670 repertoires, a later analysis counted 80 million or so unique TCR beta chains, roughly 11 million of which were shared by at least two donors. A nearest-neighbor algorithm error-corrected the raw reads and collapsed the reads into unique sequences, merging closely related sequences to remove PCR and sequencing errors. CDR3 sequences were aligned to IMGT reference sequences to assign V, D and J gene segments. For a sequence to be retained, at least a six-nucleotide match to both a V gene segment and a J gene segment was required. A rearrangement was called productive if the CDR3 had no stop codons and remained in frame with V and J, and every other rearrangement was called non-productive. Following IMGT convention, CDR3 was defined as the stretch from the second conserved V-encoded cysteine to the conserved J-encoded phenylalanine. Sequences without an unambiguous match to a single V gene segment were excluded from the earlier analysis of 500 to 700 of the donors. An earlier analysis of 450 to 650 of the donors called V segments functional above 56.7% productive rearrangements and segregating when the between-donor standard deviation exceeded 5%. A statistical classification framework was built for diagnosing cytomegalovirus status from the catalog of TCR beta chain sequences. In a later analysis, V and J genes were assigned by comparing TCR nucleotide sequences against IMGT/GENE-DB human TR gene sequences. A later analysis assigned CDR3 sequences and most-parsimonious VDJ recombination scenarios with the TCRdist pipeline. In a later analysis, every TCR beta chain was defined by the combination of its CDR3 amino acid sequence and its V-gene family, and reads without a unique V-gene family were dropped. In a later analysis, 450 to 600 highly shared, low-generation-probability nucleotide sequences were removed to address suspected cross-contamination and a sequencing artifact. In a later analysis, a clonal expansion index for each public chain was calculated from normalized within-repertoire ranks of inferred template counts. In a later analysis, generation probabilities were computed with a VDJ recombination model fitted to out-of-frame rearrangements, and the resulting probabilities were checked against IGoR. Hypergeometric tests were used in a later analysis to score TCR-TCR, TCR-HLA and TCR-CMV co-occurrence, with a repertoire-size bias correction applied to the TCR pairs. To estimate false discovery rates, a later analysis permuted the HLA or CMV assignments 20 times. In a later analysis, co-occurring TCRs were grouped using DBSCAN, and TCRdist sequence similarity was added for clustering within HLA-allele-positive subsets. Co-occurrence clustering excluded repertoires with fewer than 30,000 or more than 120,000 public chains, plus five with anomalous nucleotide sharing. Drawn from immuneACCESS, this table holds only the in-frame rearrangements with V and J called that TCRdb kept. Clones are partly lost; checked studies trace under half to an unresolved V gene and leave the rest unexplained. V and J calls and clone size follow that table, whereas D and trimming were derived from the DNA. This sample comprises more than 95,000 clones, over 70% of them detected only once. The ten top clones hold about 5.3% of the sample.

The cohort consisted of hundreds of healthy bone marrow donors. Cohort members were all nominally healthy when sampled, although unrecorded immune exposures were likely present. The donor was CMV seronegative and belonged to the group of 320 or so seronegative cohort members. Each donor provided a peripheral blood sample, and peripheral blood mononuclear cells were used for TCR beta sequencing. Genomic DNA was extracted from the blood cell samples with the Qiagen DNeasy Blood Extraction Kit. The germline V gene yields SGHVS for CDR1 and FNYEAQ for CDR2. V is reduced by 0 bases and J by 1 base, leaving a spacing of 11 bases between them. The CDR3, cysteine through phenylalanine, is 16 amino acids long. Solely the CDR3 DNA is kept, with 48 bases framed from the first base. To note about this clone: Its antigen is not yet known. It has no much larger one-base neighbor in the sample; base qualities were not kept.

The sample comprised PBMCs. The sequence was obtained from a male donor in good health and CMV-seronegative. Recombination linked TRBV7-6 to TRBJ2-3; matching of 6 bases hints at TRBD1 as the D gene. The CDR3 reads CASSLATGIRTDTQYF. The sequence in DNA is TGTGCCAGCAGCTTAGCTACAGGGATTCGCACAGATACGCAGTATTTT.